This TCR beta chain was obtained from a study of blood T cells in healthy people across ages. Study results and limitations: Estimated diversity across one million T cells was deemed an underestimate.

This clonotype was counted between two and nine times. Its specificity is not known. The ends were cut back, 0 bases at V and 3 bases at J, with 11 bases in the middle. The CDR3 contains 14 residues. Germline CDR1 and CDR2: DFQATT and SNEGSKA (reference sequence). A J-beta primer mix and a sample-barcoded 5' primer were used in a second PCR of roughly 7 to 12 cycles. A single record per CDR3 protein comes from TCRdb applying MiXCR to the 5' RACE reads. Of hundreds of thousands of distinct CDR3 sequences listed, under 45% were seen once; the top ten hold roughly 18%. The rearrangement joins TRBV20-1 to TRBJ1-1, with TRBD1 as a possible D gene (5 bases). This receptor was taken from a man aged 55-75 years in good health. Source material: blood. DNA for the CDR3: TGCAGTGCTAGAGATGTTGGAGGGGACACTGAAGCTTTCTTT. This sequence encodes CSARDVGGDTEAFF.